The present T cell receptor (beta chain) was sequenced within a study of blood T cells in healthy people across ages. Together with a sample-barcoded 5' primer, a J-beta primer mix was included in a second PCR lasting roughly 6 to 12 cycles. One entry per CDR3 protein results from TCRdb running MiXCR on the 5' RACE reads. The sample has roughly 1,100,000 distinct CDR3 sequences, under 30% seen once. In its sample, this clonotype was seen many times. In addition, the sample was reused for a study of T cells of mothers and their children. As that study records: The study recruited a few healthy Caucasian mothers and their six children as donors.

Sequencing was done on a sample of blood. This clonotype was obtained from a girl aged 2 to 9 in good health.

The CDR3 coding sequence is TGTGCCAGCGGGGGACTTTACAATGAGCAGTTCTTC. This translates into CASGGLYNEQFF. The V gene is TRBV6-6, the J gene TRBJ2-1; a possible D gene is TRBD2 (6 bases). The V gene lost 8 bases and the J gene lost 4 bases, with 9 bases spanning the gap. CDR3 size: 12 residues. Germline CDR1 is MNHNY and CDR2 is SVGAGI (reference sequence).